The entry that follows covers one T cell receptor (beta chain) sequence. Its matching antigen is unknown. These data come from a study of shared clonotypes between healthy human individuals. Across the study: The cohort comprised a couple of women and a few men. Their ages spanned 18 to 49 years.

Findings of the study overall: Unshared clonotypes carried lower generation probabilities than those common to all four donors. What limited the represented genetic and exposure-history diversity was the small number of donors.

The data were produced by immunoSEQ multiplex PCR, yet TCRdb's version contains in-frame clones alone and is incomplete. The sample has around 610,000 clones, 95% to 96% seen once; the top ten hold 0.11%. In the naive CD8 group, cells lacked CD45RO and were positively selected for CCR7, so terminally differentiated effector memory CD45RA+ cells were left out. All of the donors resided in Nashville, Tennessee, and each was a Caucasian adult. This clonotype originated in a woman in her twenties or thirties in good health. Sequencing input: naive CD8+ T cells sorted from blood.

The CDR3, as DNA: TGCGCCAGCAGTGAGTCGTGGCAGGACTCCTACGAGCAGTACTTC. Encoded protein: CASSESWQDSYEQYF. The V and J genes are TRBV10-2 and TRBJ2-7, with D hard to call. Germline V lookup: CDR1 WSHSY, CDR2 SAAADI. This CDR3 spans 15 amino acids. Trimming took 0 bases from V and 0 from J, leaving 9 bases between them.